This T cell receptor (beta chain) was recovered during a study of cytomegalovirus exposure and HLA in healthy donors listed by TCRdb under 2017. In the study overall: An earlier analysis of roughly 610 of the donors reported 250 to 350 Gb of sequence data and 117 million unique TCR beta sequences obtained from approximately 180 million T cells. Around 330 gigabases of sequencing data and approximately 91 million unique TCR sequences made up an early release that covered fewer than 650 HLA-typed donors. Of the approximately 400 genotyped donors, approximately 83% fell in the genetic ancestry cluster associated with self-reported Caucasian donors. The aim of the study was to test whether cataloging public T cell receptors could identify signatures of past pathogen exposure. The T cell repertoires of 550 to 850 subjects were profiled by immunosequencing and related to cytomegalovirus serostatus. A separate validation cohort of over 95 different subjects was used in addition to the 666-subject first cohort. To predict cytomegalovirus infection status, the study brought together high-throughput TCR immunosequencing, statistical association of individual TCRs with disease status, and machine learning. A later analysis re-analyzed previously published TCR beta repertoires from hundreds of donors and added high-resolution HLA genotyping to study TCR occurrence patterns. Rather than drawing on any new phenotypic data, the later analysis identified candidate immune exposures from TCR beta sequences and the way those sequences occurred across donors. An earlier analysis of several hundred of the donors used high-throughput TCR beta sequencing to judge whether each TCR beta V gene segment behaved as functional or pseudogenic. Donor age, sex, ethnicity and CMV serostatus were compiled together with the repertoire data. In a later genetic analysis, genome-wide SNP genotypes for about 55% of the roughly 670 donors were used, and that subset was treated as a discovery cohort. All discovery cohort repertoires had been generated on a single sequencing platform. Class I and class II HLA loci were covered by the typing at four-digit resolution. The number of typed donors differed by locus: about 629-630 for A, B, C, DRB1 and DQB1; 522 for DQA1; around 610 for DPA1; and around 490 for DPB1. Roughly 5 DR-DQ haplotypes were handled as single units for association and clustering, since linkage in the cohort was strong. Among 398 genotyped donors of the cohort, an average of approximately 240,000 unique TCR beta nucleotide sequences were sequenced per donor, roughly 20% of them non-productive.

Reading the germline V gene gives CDR1 SQVTM and CDR2 ANQGSEA. Here V drops 3 bases and J drops 11 bases, and the junction holds 8 bases not matched to any gene. The CDR3 contains 12 residues, cysteine and phenylalanine counted. Only the CDR3 portion is preserved as DNA: 36 bases, with reading frame beginning at the first base. The full study reports these points: Cytomegalovirus status was reported to be diagnosed by the classifier with high specificity and sensitivity in both the original and validation cohorts. An earlier analysis of 587 of the donors showed that most TCR beta V segments appeared in productive rearrangements either about 90% or about 30% of the time, which broadly matched IMGT annotations. Linkage disequilibrium might explain the correlated functional status among segregating V segments, but an unknown experimental factor could not be excluded. Compared with equally common non-associated chains, HLA-associated TCR beta chains in a later analysis were more clonally expanded and had lower generation probabilities. A cluster of highly shared sequence variants was judged likely to represent a technical artifact of the sequencing pipeline. A later analysis found that TCR association rates varied across HLA loci, with DRB1 alleles showing the most associated TCRs and HLA-C alleles the fewest. Roughly uniform sequencing depth across donors was assumed in presence/absence analyses, although this assumption may not hold. Specific HLA alleles were associated with roughly 16,000 TCR beta sequences at a false discovery rate of 0.05 in a later analysis. A later genetic analysis reported fewer N-insertions in productive TCRs among donors in an Asian-associated ancestry cluster than the roughly 700-donor mean. The earlier analysis of fewer than 750 of the donors excluded roughly 17 rarely observed V segments, including chromosome 9 orphons, because counts were too low. CMV serostatus was the only immune exposure information available for the cohort. The cohort was sequenced for TCR beta chains only, and without alpha or paired-chain data the features that could be detected were limited. Because HLA typing was unavailable for some donors at each locus, only the typed subset was used in association tests. In vitro tests confirmed that a few of the cytomegalovirus-associated TCR beta chains recognize cytomegalovirus antigens. It was suggested by the authors that the approach could potentially be generalized to other disease states and immunological phenotypes. A further reported finding was that TCR beta sequences accurately predicted the HLA-A and HLA-B alleles for most subjects in the first cohort. Because the 87-base-pair reads could not distinguish some IMGT-functional V segments, including TRBV6-2 and TRBV6-3, those segments were excluded. According to a later analysis, most CMV-associated TCR beta chains appeared to be HLA-restricted, and the HLA associations seemed to be driven largely by CMV exposure. An association between a missense DCLRE1C variant and V-gene and J-gene trimming of TCR beta chains was found in a later genetic analysis and replicated in an independent cohort. Most TCR sequences were observed very rarely across donors, whereas some public TCRs were present in many individuals. A later analysis reported that several top co-occurrence clusters appeared linked to parvovirus B19, influenza, CMV and Epstein-Barr virus. Assigning TCR associations to individual alleles was difficult when HLA alleles, especially DR and DQ, strongly co-occurred. A total of some 180 TCR beta chains were listed by the study as associated with cytomegalovirus.

The cohort consisted of 600 to 750 healthy bone marrow donors. At the time of sampling, every cohort member was nominally healthy, though immune exposures that went unrecorded were likely present. The donor was CMV seronegative and was included in the group of approximately 350 seronegative cohort members. Each donor provided a peripheral blood sample, and peripheral blood mononuclear cells were used for TCR beta sequencing. The Qiagen DNeasy Blood Extraction Kit was used to extract genomic DNA from the blood cell samples. Concerning this clone itself: Its binding antigen is unknown. Nothing much larger sits one base from this clone, and base qualities are not available.

Receptor amplification or capture employed the immunoSEQ multiplex PCR assay. For the multiplex PCR, a mixture combining 60 forward primers for TCR Vbeta segments and 13 reverse primers for TCR Jbeta segments was used. Amplification of the CDR3 region of rearranged TCR beta genes was performed with a multiplex PCR assay on genomic DNA. The Illumina HiSeq System was used to sequence the amplified TCR beta libraries as 87-base-pair reads. The original methods were these. A later analysis counted some 80 million unique TCR beta chains across the approximately 700 repertoires, and around 9.9 million of these chains were shared by at least two donors. A nearest-neighbor algorithm error-corrected the raw reads and collapsed the reads into unique sequences, merging closely related sequences to remove PCR and sequencing errors. V, D and J gene segments were assigned by aligning CDR3 sequences to IMGT reference sequences. For a sequence to be retained, a match of at least six nucleotides to both a V gene segment and a J gene segment was required. Rearrangements were classified as productive when the CDR3 lacked stop codons and remained in frame with V and J, and all other rearrangements were classified as non-productive. CDR3 was defined by IMGT convention, running from the second conserved V-encoded cysteine to the conserved J-encoded phenylalanine. Sequences without an unambiguous match to a single V gene segment were excluded from the earlier analysis of about 640 of the donors. An earlier analysis of under 750 of the donors called V segments functional above 56.7% productive rearrangements and segregating when the between-donor standard deviation exceeded 5%. To diagnose cytomegalovirus status from the catalog of TCR beta chain sequences, a statistical classification framework was built. V and J gene assignment, in a later analysis, came from comparing TCR nucleotide sequences with IMGT/GENE-DB human TR gene sequences. Using the TCRdist pipeline, a later analysis assigned CDR3 sequences along with most-parsimonious VDJ recombination scenarios. In a later analysis, each TCR beta chain was defined by its CDR3 amino acid sequence together with its V-gene family, and reads lacking a unique V-gene family were excluded. A later analysis removed roughly 590 highly shared, low-generation-probability nucleotide sequences to deal with suspected cross-contamination and a sequencing artifact. In a later analysis, a clonal expansion index for each public chain was calculated from normalized within-repertoire ranks of inferred template counts. A later analysis computed generation probabilities with a VDJ recombination model fitted to out-of-frame rearrangements, and checked the results against IGoR. In a later analysis, hypergeometric tests were used to score TCR-TCR, TCR-HLA and TCR-CMV co-occurrence, with a repertoire-size bias correction applied to TCR pairs. False discovery rates were estimated in a later analysis by permuting HLA or CMV assignments 20 times. In a later analysis, co-occurring TCRs were grouped using DBSCAN, with TCRdist sequence similarity added in when clustering inside HLA-allele-positive subsets. Repertoires with fewer than 30,000 or more than 120,000 public chains were left out of co-occurrence clustering, as were a handful of repertoires with anomalous nucleotide sharing. TCRdb stores this immuneACCESS table with in-frame sequences only. Part of the clones is absent; in the studies checked, under half of the shortfall reflects unresolved V genes, and no reason is known for the rest. From that table come the V and J calls and clone size; the DNA was used to work out D and trimming. The sample contains 150,000 or so clones, roughly 73% of them found a single time. The leading ten clones occupy approximately 1.6% of the sample.

The receptor chain draws on TRBV29-1 and TRBJ1-1; TRBD1 aligns with 8 central bases. The source of this sequence is a woman aged 18 to 35 in good health and CMV-seronegative. Sequencing input: PBMCs. The CDR3 has the sequence CSVDRGRAGAFF. The nucleotides read TGCAGCGTTGACAGGGGGCGAGCAGGGGCTTTCTTT.